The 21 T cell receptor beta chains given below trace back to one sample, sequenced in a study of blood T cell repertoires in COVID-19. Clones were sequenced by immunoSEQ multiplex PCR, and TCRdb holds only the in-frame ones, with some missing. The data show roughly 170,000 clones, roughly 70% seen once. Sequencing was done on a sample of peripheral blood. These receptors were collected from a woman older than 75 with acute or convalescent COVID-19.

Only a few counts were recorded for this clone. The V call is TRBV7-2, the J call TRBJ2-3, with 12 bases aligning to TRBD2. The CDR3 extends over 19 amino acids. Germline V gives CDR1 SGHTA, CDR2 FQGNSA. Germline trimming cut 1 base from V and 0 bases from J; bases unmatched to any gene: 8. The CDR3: CASSLVGLAGGTSTDTQYF. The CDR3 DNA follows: TGTGCCAGCAGCTTAGTAGGTCTAGCGGGGGGGACTAGCACAGATACGCAGTATTTT.

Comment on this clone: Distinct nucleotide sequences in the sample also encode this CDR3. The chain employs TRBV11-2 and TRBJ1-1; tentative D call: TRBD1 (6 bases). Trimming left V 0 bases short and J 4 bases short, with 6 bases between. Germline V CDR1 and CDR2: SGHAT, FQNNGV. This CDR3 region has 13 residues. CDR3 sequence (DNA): TGTGCCAGCAGCTTAGACAGGGGCACTGAAGCTTTCTTT. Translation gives CASSLDRGTEAFF. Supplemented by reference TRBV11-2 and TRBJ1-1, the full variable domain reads EAGVAQSPRYKIIEKRQSVAFWCNPISGHATLYWYQQILGQGPKLLIQFQNNGVVDDSQLPKDRFSAERLKGVDSTLKIQPAKLEDSAVYLCASSLDRGTEAFFGQGTRLTVV.

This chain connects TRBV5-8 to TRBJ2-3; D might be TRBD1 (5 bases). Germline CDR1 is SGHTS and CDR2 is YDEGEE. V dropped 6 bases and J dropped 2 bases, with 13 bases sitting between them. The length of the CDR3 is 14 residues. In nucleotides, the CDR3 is TGTGCCAGCACCACCGGACAAGACACAGATACGCAGTATTTT. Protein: CASTTGQDTDTQYF.

The CDR3 bases are TGCAGCGTTAGCGGGGGGACTAGCGGGAGAAGGGTCTACGAGCAGTACTTC. Protein sequence: CSVSGGTSGRRVYEQYF. V usage is TRBV29-1 and J usage is TRBJ2-7; 14 bases agree with TRBD2. With 5 bases clipped from V and 3 bases from J, the junction kept 12 bases outside the gene matches. The CDR3 length is 17 residues. Germline lookup yields CDR1 SQVTM and CDR2 ANQGSEA.

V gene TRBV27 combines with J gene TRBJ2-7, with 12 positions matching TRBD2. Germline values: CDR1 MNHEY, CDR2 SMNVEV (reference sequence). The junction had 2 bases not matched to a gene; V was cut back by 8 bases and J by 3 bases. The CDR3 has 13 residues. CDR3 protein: CASWTSGNYEQYF. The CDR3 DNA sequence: TGTGCCAGCTGGACTAGCGGGAACTACGAGCAGTACTTC.

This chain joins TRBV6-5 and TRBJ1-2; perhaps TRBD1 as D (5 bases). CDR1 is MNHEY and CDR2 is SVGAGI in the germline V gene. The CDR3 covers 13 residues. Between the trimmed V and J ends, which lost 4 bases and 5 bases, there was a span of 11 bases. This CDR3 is CASSSLGTYGYTF. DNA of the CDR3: TGTGCCAGCAGTTCCCTGGGGACTTATGGCTACACCTTC.

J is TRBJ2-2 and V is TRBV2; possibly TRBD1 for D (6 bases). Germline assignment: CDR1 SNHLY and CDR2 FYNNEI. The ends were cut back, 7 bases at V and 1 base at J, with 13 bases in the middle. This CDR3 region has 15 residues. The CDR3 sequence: CASNDGTLNTGELFF. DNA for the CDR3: TGTGCCAGCAACGACGGGACACTGAACACCGGGGAGCTGTTTTTT. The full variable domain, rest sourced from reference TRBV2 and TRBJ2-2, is EPEVTQTPSHQVTQMGQEVILRCVPISNHLYFYWYRQILGQKVEFLVSFYNNEISEKSEIFDDQFSVERPDGSNFTLKIRSTKLEDSAMYFCASNDGTLNTGELFFGEGSRLTVL.

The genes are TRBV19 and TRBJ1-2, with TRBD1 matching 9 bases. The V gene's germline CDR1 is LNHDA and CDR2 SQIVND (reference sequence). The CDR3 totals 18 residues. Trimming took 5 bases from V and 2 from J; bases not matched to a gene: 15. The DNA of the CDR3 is TGTGCCAGTAGTCCGAGGGTCGCGGGGGGACAGGGCAACTATGGCTACACCTTC. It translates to CASSPRVAGGQGNYGYTF. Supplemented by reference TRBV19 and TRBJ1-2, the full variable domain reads DGGITQSPKYLFRKEGQNVTLSCEQNLNHDAMYWYRQDPGQGLRLIYYSQIVNDFQKGDIAEGYSVSREKKESFPLTVTSAQKNPTAFYLCASSPRVAGGQGNYGYTFGSGTRLTVV.

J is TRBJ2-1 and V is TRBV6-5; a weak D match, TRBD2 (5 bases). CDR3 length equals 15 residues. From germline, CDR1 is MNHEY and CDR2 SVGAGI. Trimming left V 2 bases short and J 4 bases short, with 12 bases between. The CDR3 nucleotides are TGTGCCAGCAGTTACCAACCAGGAGGTTACAATGAGCAGTTCTTC. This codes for CASSYQPGGYNEQFF.

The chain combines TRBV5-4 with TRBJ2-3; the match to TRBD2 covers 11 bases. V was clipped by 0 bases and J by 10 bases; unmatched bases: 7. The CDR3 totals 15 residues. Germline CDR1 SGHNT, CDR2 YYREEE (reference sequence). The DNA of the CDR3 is TGTGCCAGCAGCTTGGACGCCTTAGCGGGAGGGTCGCAGTATTTT. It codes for CASSLDALAGGSQYF.

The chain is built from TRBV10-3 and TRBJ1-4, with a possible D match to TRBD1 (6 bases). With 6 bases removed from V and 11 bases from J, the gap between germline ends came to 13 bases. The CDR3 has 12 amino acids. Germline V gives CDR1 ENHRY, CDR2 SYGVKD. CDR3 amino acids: CAIREQGSKLFF. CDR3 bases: TGTGCCATCAGGGAACAGGGTTCTAAACTGTTTTTT.

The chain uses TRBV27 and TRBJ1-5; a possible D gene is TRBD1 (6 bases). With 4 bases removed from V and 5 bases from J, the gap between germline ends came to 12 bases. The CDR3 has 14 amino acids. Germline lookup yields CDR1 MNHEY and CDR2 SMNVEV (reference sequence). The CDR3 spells CASSSEQGDQPQHF. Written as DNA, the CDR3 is TGTGCCAGCAGTTCCGAACAGGGAGATCAGCCCCAGCATTTT.

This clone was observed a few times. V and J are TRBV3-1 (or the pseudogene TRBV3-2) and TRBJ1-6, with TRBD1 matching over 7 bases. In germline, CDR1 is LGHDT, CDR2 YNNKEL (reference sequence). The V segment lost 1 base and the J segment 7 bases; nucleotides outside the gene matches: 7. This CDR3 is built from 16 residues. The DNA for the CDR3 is TGTGCCAGCAGCCAAGGGTCAGGGGGAGCAAATTCACCCCTCCACTTT. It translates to CASSQGSGGANSPLHF.

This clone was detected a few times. As DNA, the CDR3 is TGTGCCAGCAGTTACGAGGGACTTCGGTTCTTC. Encoded protein: CASSYEGLRFF. The V and J genes are TRBV6-2 or TRBV6-3 and TRBJ2-1, with D possibly TRBD2 on 6 matching bases. The germline gives CDR1 MNHEY, CDR2 SVGEGT. There are 11 residues in the CDR3. V was clipped by 2 bases and J by 15 bases, with 11 bases between them.

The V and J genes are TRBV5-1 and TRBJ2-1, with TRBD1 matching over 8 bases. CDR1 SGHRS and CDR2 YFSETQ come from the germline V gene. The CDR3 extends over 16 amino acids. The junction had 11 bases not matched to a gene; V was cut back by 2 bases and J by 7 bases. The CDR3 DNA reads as TGCGCCAGCAGCTTTGTTGCGGACAGGGTAACGAATGAGCAGTTCTTC. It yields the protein CASSFVADRVTNEQFF.

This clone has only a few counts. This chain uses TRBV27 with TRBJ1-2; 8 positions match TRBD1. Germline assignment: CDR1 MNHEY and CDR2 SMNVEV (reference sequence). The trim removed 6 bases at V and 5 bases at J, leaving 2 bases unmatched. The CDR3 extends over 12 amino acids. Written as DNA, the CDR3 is TGTGCCAGCAGGACAGGGGAATATGGCTACACCTTC. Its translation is CASRTGEYGYTF.

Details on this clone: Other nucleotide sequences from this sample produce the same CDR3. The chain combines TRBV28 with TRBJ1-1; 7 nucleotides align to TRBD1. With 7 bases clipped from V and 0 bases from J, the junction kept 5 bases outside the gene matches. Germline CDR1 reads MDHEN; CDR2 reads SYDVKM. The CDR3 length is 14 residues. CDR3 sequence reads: CASTTGTVNTEAFF. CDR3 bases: TGTGCCAGCACCACCGGGACAGTGAACACTGAAGCTTTCTTT. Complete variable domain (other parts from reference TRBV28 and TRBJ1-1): DVKVTQSSRYLVKRTGEKVFLECVQDMDHENMFWYRQDPGLGLRLIYFSYDVKMKEKGDIPEGYSVSREKKERFSLILESASTNQTSMYLCASTTGTVNTEAFFGQGTRLTVV.

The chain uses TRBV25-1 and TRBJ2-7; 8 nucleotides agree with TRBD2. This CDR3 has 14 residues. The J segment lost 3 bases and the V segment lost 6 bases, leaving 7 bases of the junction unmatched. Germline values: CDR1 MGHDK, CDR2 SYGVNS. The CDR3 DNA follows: TGTGCCAGCAGACCAGATAGCGGGAACTACGAGCAGTACTTC. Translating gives CASRPDSGNYEQYF.

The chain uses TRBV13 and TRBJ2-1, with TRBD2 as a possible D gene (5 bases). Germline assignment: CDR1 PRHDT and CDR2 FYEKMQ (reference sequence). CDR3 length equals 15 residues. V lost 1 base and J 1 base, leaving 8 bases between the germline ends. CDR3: CASSLVTGSYNEQFF. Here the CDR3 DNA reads TGTGCCAGCAGCTTAGTCACGGGGTCCTACAATGAGCAGTTCTTC.

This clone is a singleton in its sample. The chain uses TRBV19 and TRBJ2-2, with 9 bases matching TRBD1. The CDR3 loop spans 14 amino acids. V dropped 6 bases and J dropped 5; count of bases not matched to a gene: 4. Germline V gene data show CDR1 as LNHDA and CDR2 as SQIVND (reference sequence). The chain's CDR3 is CASREGTGTGELFF. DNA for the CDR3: TGTGCCAGTAGAGAAGGGACAGGGACCGGGGAGCTGTTTTTT.

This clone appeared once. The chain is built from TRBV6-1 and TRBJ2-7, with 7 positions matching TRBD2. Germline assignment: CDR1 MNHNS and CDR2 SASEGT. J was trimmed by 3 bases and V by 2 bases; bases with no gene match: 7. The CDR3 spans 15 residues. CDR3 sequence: CASSEFWLAVYEQYF. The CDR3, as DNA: TGTGCCAGCAGTGAATTTTGGCTAGCGGTCTACGAGCAGTACTTC.